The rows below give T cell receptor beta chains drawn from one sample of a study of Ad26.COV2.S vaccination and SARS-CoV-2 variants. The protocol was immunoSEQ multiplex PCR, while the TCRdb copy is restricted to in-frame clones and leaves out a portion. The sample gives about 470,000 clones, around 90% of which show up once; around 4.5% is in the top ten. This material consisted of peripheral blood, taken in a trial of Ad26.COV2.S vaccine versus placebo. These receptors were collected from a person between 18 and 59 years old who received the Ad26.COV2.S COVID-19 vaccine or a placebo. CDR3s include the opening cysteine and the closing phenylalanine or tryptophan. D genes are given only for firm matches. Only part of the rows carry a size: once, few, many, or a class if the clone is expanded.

cdr3_nt: TGTGCCAGCAGCCTGGGGGTTCCCATGGACGAGCAGTACTTC
cdr3_aa: CASSLGVPMDEQYF
d_call: -
cdr3_length: 14
v_call: TRBV7-2
clone_size: -
j_call: TRBJ2-7

cdr3_nt: TGTGCCAGCAGTCAGAGGAACTACGAGCAGTACTTC
cdr3_aa: CASSQRNYEQYF
d_call: -
cdr3_length: 12
v_call: TRBV28
clone_size: -
j_call: TRBJ2-7

cdr3_nt: TGTGCCAGCAGCTTAAGTGGACTAAGCTACAATGAGCAGTTCTTC
cdr3_aa: CASSLSGLSYNEQFF
d_call: -
cdr3_length: 15
v_call: TRBV7-9
clone_size: -
j_call: TRBJ2-1

cdr3_nt: TGTGCCAGCAGTTTAGGACAAAACGGGATTCAGTACTTC
cdr3_aa: CASSLGQNGIQYF
d_call: -
cdr3_length: 13
v_call: TRBV28
clone_size: -
j_call: TRBJ2-4

cdr3_nt: TGTGCCAGCAGGGGGCGCTACACCGGGGAGCTGTTTTTT
cdr3_aa: CASRGRYTGELFF
d_call: -
cdr3_length: 13
v_call: TRBV2
clone_size: once
j_call: TRBJ2-2

cdr3_nt: TGTGCCAGCAGCTTACTAAACACAGATACGCAGTATTTT
cdr3_aa: CASSLLNTDTQYF
d_call: -
cdr3_length: 13
v_call: TRBV5-4
clone_size: -
j_call: TRBJ2-3

cdr3_nt: TGTGCCAGCAGTTTCATTTTAGGGTTGACCTACGAGCAGTACTTC
cdr3_aa: CASSFILGLTYEQYF
d_call: -
cdr3_length: 15
v_call: TRBV28
clone_size: -
j_call: TRBJ2-7

cdr3_nt: TGTGCCAGCAGTTTATGGACTAGCGGGAGAAATGAGCAGTTCTTC
cdr3_aa: CASSLWTSGRNEQFF
d_call: TRBD2
cdr3_length: 15
v_call: TRBV27
clone_size: -
j_call: TRBJ2-1

cdr3_nt: TGCGCCAGCAGCCAAGAGGGCCCACTGAGCTCCTACAATGAGCAGTTCTTC
cdr3_aa: CASSQEGPLSSYNEQFF
d_call: -
cdr3_length: 17
v_call: TRBV4-1
clone_size: -
j_call: TRBJ2-1

cdr3_nt: TGTGCCAGTAGGACAGGTGTGAACACCGGGGAGCTGTTTTTT
cdr3_aa: CASRTGVNTGELFF
d_call: -
cdr3_length: 14
v_call: TRBV19
clone_size: few
j_call: TRBJ2-2

cdr3_nt: TGCAGCGTTGAGGGCGGACTAGCGGGAGGATCCGGGGAGCTGTTTTTT
cdr3_aa: CSVEGGLAGGSGELFF
d_call: TRBD2
cdr3_length: 16
v_call: TRBV29-1
clone_size: once
j_call: TRBJ2-2

cdr3_nt: TGTGCCAGTAGTATGAGCAATCAGCCCCAGCATTTT
cdr3_aa: CASSMSNQPQHF
d_call: -
cdr3_length: 12
v_call: TRBV19
clone_size: -
j_call: TRBJ1-5

cdr3_nt: TGCGCCAGCAGCCTACCTAGCGGGAGCCGAACCGGGGAGCTGTTTTTT
cdr3_aa: CASSLPSGSRTGELFF
d_call: TRBD2
cdr3_length: 16
v_call: TRBV5-1
clone_size: -
j_call: TRBJ2-2

cdr3_nt: TGTGCCAGCAGTGAAATAGGCAGGGGAACGTACGAGCAGTACTTC
cdr3_aa: CASSEIGRGTYEQYF
d_call: -
cdr3_length: 15
v_call: TRBV2
clone_size: few
j_call: TRBJ2-7

cdr3_nt: TGTGCCAGCAGTTACCCGACAGGGAAGAGCAATCAGCCCCAGCATTTT
cdr3_aa: CASSYPTGKSNQPQHF
d_call: TRBD1
cdr3_length: 16
v_call: TRBV6-2/TRBV6-3
clone_size: -
j_call: TRBJ1-5

cdr3_nt: TGTGCCAGCACTATAGTCGAGGGGGCAGCAAAAGCTTTCTTT
cdr3_aa: CASTIVEGAAKAFF
d_call: TRBD1
cdr3_length: 14
v_call: TRBV19
clone_size: -
j_call: TRBJ1-1

cdr3_nt: TGTGCCAGCGGGGACAGACTTTATGGCTACACCTTC
cdr3_aa: CASGDRLYGYTF
d_call: TRBD1
cdr3_length: 12
v_call: TRBV28
clone_size: once
j_call: TRBJ1-2